These T cell receptor beta chains were read from a single sample in a study of molecular identifiers for immune sequencing clone quantification. TCRdb independently ran MiXCR on the PCR reads; one entry per CDR3 protein. The table lists tens of thousands of distinct CDR3 sequences, approximately 26% of them singletons. The sample was naive CD8+ T cells from blood, with Jurkat cell RNA spiked in. Every receptor here comes from a human donor in good health. Some libraries in this study had Jurkat cell RNA spiked in. Both conserved end residues are part of each CDR3. A D gene is named only where the DNA matches it firmly. Rows give clone size only sometimes, using once, few, many, or a class for an expanded clone.

>TRBJ1-1|few|.|TRBV10-3
TGTGCCATCAGTGAGTCCGGCAGCCACCTCGTAGACACTGAAGCTTTCTTT
CAISESGSHLVDTEAFF
>TRBJ1-2|many|.|TRBV10-3
TGTGCCATCAGTCCCGGACAATTTAACTATGGCTACACCTTC
CAISPGQFNYGYTF
>TRBJ2-3|many|TRBD1|TRBV27
TGTGCCAGCAGTACCTTCCGGGGACAGGCCTACACAGATACGCAGTATTTT
CASSTFRGQAYTDTQYF
>TRBJ1-5|many|.|TRBV19
TGTGCCAGTAGTATAAAGGGGTCGGCTTATAGCAATCAGCCCCAGCATTTT
CASSIKGSAYSNQPQHF
>TRBJ2-2|few|.|TRBV27
TGTGCCAGCAGTTTGGCCGACACCGGGGAGCTGTTTTTT
CASSLADTGELFF
>TRBJ2-6|many|.|TRBV19
TGTGCCAGTAGTATAGGGGCAAGAGGGTACGTCCTGACTTTC
CASSIGARGYVLTF
>TRBJ1-6|many|.|TRBV20-1
TGCAGTGCCCCGGGACTTCGGGGGAACTCACCCCTCCACTTT
CSAPGLRGNSPLHF
>TRBJ1-1|many|.|TRBV20-1
TGCAGTGCTACTGACACGAACACTGAAGCTTTCTTT
CSATDTNTEAFF
>TRBJ1-5|medium-sized|.|TRBV20-1
TGCAGTGCTAGAGATTTACGGGGTCCCAATCAGCCCCAGCATTTT
CSARDLRGPNQPQHF
>TRBJ1-5|many|TRBD1|TRBV5-6
TGTGCCAGCAGTACCGGGACAGGCAATCAGCCCCAGCATTTT
CASSTGTGNQPQHF
>TRBJ2-6|many|TRBD1|TRBV4-3
TGCGCCAGCAGCCAAGATGGGTCCACAGGGGTGTCCGGGGCCAACGTCCTGACTTTC
CASSQDGSTGVSGANVLTF
>TRBJ2-3|many|TRBD1|TRBV30
TGTGCCTGGAGTGACAGGGGATTGGATACGCAGTATTTT
CAWSDRGLDTQYF
>TRBJ2-7|.|.|TRBV7-9
TGTGCCAGCAGCCCTCCGGGACAAATCTCCTACGAGCAGTACTTC
CASSPPGQISYEQYF
>TRBJ2-7|many|TRBD2|TRBV28
TGTGCCAGCAGTCCCCAGCTAGCGGGAGAGGAAAGTGAGCAGTACTTC
CASSPQLAGEESEQYF
>TRBJ1-1|many|.|TRBV29-1
TGCAGCGTTGAAGAGGACTGGGCCCAGACAGGGAACACTGAAGCTTTCTTT
CSVEEDWAQTGNTEAFF
>TRBJ1-1|many|.|TRBV28
TGTGCCAGCAGTTCTCGCAGGGTACGCGAAAACACTGAAGCTTTCTTT
CASSSRRVRENTEAFF
>TRBJ2-3|many|.|TRBV6-5
TGTGCCAGCAGTTACGTAGGGTCAAGATTTGGGGCCACAGATACGCAGTATTTT
CASSYVGSRFGATDTQYF
>TRBJ2-1|.|TRBD2|TRBV6-2/TRBV6-3
TGTGCCAGCAGGACGACTAGCGGGGGGTTTTTCGCCTACAATGAGCAGTTCTTC
CASRTTSGGFFAYNEQFF
>TRBJ2-3|many|TRBD1|TRBV28
TGTGCCAGCAGTCCCGGGACAGGTGTTATCACAGATACGCAGTATTTT
CASSPGTGVITDTQYF
>TRBJ2-5|many|TRBD1|TRBV9
TGTGGGTGTAAGGACAGGGGCGGAGAGACCCAGTACTTC
CGCKDRGGETQYF
>TRBJ1-1|many|TRBD1|TRBV19
TGTGCCAGTAGGATAAACAGGGGGCAGACTGAAGCTTTCTTT
CASRINRGQTEAFF
>TRBJ1-5|.|.|TRBV19
TGTGCCAGTAAGGGTTGGAGTCTCGATAGCAATCAGCCCCAGCATTTT
CASKGWSLDSNQPQHF
>TRBJ2-7|many|TRBD2|TRBV20-1
TGCAGTGCGATCACTAGCGGGGTTGCCTACGAGCAGTACTTC
CSAITSGVAYEQYF
>TRBJ2-7|.|.|TRBV14
TGTGCCAGCAGCCAAGTCTCCGGGGGCTACGAGCAGTACTTC
CASSQVSGGYEQYF
>TRBJ1-1|many|.|TRBV6-2/TRBV6-3
TGTGCCAGCAGTTACTCGAAATCGACAGGCTTGGTTGGTGAAGCTTTCTTT
CASSYSKSTGLVGEAFF
>TRBJ2-5|many|.|TRBV7-9
TGTGCCAGCAGCTTATTAGCAGACCAAGAGACCCAGTACTTC
CASSLLADQETQYF
>TRBJ1-1|many|.|TRBV27
TGTGCCAGCAGTTTTAGGGAGATCAGGCTGGACACTGAAGCTTTCTTT
CASSFREIRLDTEAFF
>TRBJ2-3|many|TRBD1|TRBV7-7
TGTGCTAGCAGCTTAAATACAGGGGGCGGGTCAGATACGCAGTATTTT
CASSLNTGGGSDTQYF